This paragraph reports one T cell receptor (beta chain). Its antigen is unknown. The junction differs from germline at one of its ends, possibly a read error. The data were taken from a study of cytomegalovirus exposure and HLA in healthy donors. Turning to the study itself: An analysis done earlier identified more than 90 million unique TCR beta sequences from roughly 190 million T cells.

PCR used 60 Vbeta primers and 13 Jbeta primers. Assay used: immunoSEQ multiplex PCR; TCRdb lists only in-frame clones, some missing. The table has over 80,000 clones, approximately 85% seen once. The germline V gene encodes CDR1 SEHNR and CDR2 FQNEAQ (reference sequence). This CDR3 comprises 17 residues. The study's findings and limits: Excluded: some indistinguishable V segments such as TRBV6-2 and TRBV6-3. Near-uniform donor sequencing depth was presumed by presence/absence analyses.

The TCR originated in a man aged 40-55 years in good health and CMV-seropositive. The V call is TRBV7-9, the J call TRBJ2-2; 11 bases are shared with TRBD1. Material for sequencing was PBMCs. The CDR3 DNA reads TGTTCCAGCAGCCGATTTCGGGACAGGGGGGACACCGGGGAGCTGTTTTTT. This sequence encodes CSSSRFRDRGDTGELFF.